This T cell receptor (beta chain) emerged from a study of cytomegalovirus exposure and HLA in healthy donors (TCRdb year 2017). Some background on the complete study: An earlier analysis of approximately 640 of the donors reported about 250 Gb of sequence data and around 120 million unique TCR beta sequences from roughly 200 million T cells. A later analysis re-analyzed previously published TCR beta repertoires from 650 to 800 donors and added high-resolution HLA genotyping to study TCR occurrence patterns. Alongside the repertoire data, information on donor age, sex, ethnicity and CMV serostatus was compiled. Both class I and class II loci were covered by HLA typing, at four-digit resolution. In the later analysis, no new phenotypic data were used to find candidate immune exposures; instead, reliance was placed on TCR beta sequences and their occurrence across donors. Besides the first cohort of some 670 subjects, a separate validation cohort made up of 120 different subjects was used. The number of donors typed differed by locus, with roughly 629-640 for A, B, C, DRB1 and DQB1, around 500 for DQA1, over 600 for DPA1, and approximately 470 for DPB1. Using immunosequencing, the study profiled T cell repertoires from roughly 650 subjects and related those repertoires to cytomegalovirus serostatus. Approximately 310 gigabases of sequencing data and tens of millions of unique TCR sequences were included in an early release covering 500 to 750 HLA-typed donors. The aim of the study was to test whether cataloging public T cell receptors could identify signatures of past pathogen exposure. High-throughput TCR immunosequencing, statistical association of individual TCRs with disease status, and machine learning were combined to predict cytomegalovirus infection status. A handful of DR-DQ haplotypes were treated as single units for association and clustering because of strong linkage in the cohort. Among the roughly 400 genotyped donors, under 90% belonged to the genetic ancestry cluster associated with self-reported Caucasian donors. All discovery cohort repertoires had been generated on a single sequencing platform. A later genetic analysis used genome-wide SNP genotypes for about 60% of the roughly 700 donors, treating that subset as a discovery cohort. Among around 400 genotyped donors of the cohort, an average of roughly 230,000 unique TCR beta nucleotide sequences was sequenced per donor, of which about 18% were non-productive. To decide whether each TCR beta V gene segment behaved as functional or pseudogenic, an earlier analysis of some 580 of the donors relied on high-throughput TCR beta sequencing. Results and caveats for the whole study, not just this receptor: A later analysis found that HLA-associated TCR beta chains were more clonally expanded and had lower generation probabilities than equally common non-associated chains. According to a later analysis, TCR association rates differed among HLA loci, with DRB1 alleles showing the most associated TCRs and HLA-C alleles showing the fewest. The 87-base-pair reads could not distinguish some IMGT-functional V segments, including TRBV6-2 and TRBV6-3, so those segments were excluded. The only immune exposure information available for the cohort was CMV serostatus. In a later analysis, several top co-occurrence clusters were reported to appear linked to parvovirus B19, influenza, CMV and Epstein-Barr virus. In this cohort, only TCR beta chains were sequenced, and detectable features were limited by the absence of alpha or paired-chain data. The sequencing pipeline was judged likely to have produced a cluster of highly shared sequence variants as a technical artifact. Because counts were too low, about 18 rarely observed V segments, including chromosome 9 orphons, were excluded from the earlier analysis of a few hundred of the donors. The authors suggested that the approach could potentially be extended to other disease states and immunological phenotypes. When HLA alleles, especially DR and DQ, strongly co-occurred, attributing TCR associations to individual alleles was difficult. Correlated functional status among segregating V segments might be attributable to linkage disequilibrium, but an unknown experimental factor could not be ruled out. The presence/absence analyses assumed that sequencing depth was roughly uniform across donors, and that assumption may not be true. Three of the identified cytomegalovirus-associated TCR beta chains were confirmed in vitro to be specific for cytomegalovirus antigens. The study listed 150 to 200 TCR beta chains as associated with cytomegalovirus. Compared with the roughly 710-donor mean, donors in an Asian-associated ancestry cluster had fewer N-insertions in productive TCRs, according to a later genetic analysis. The classifier was reported to diagnose cytomegalovirus status with high specificity and sensitivity in both the original cohort and the validation cohort. Because HLA typing was missing for some donors at each locus, association tests included only the typed subset. A later genetic analysis associated a missense DCLRE1C variant with V-gene and J-gene trimming of TCR beta chains, and an independent cohort replicated the association. A further reported finding was that TCR beta sequences accurately predicted the HLA-A and HLA-B alleles for most subjects in the first cohort. In an earlier analysis of 587 of the donors, most TCR beta V segments appeared in productive rearrangements about 87% or about 30% of the time, broadly matching IMGT annotations. Most TCR sequences were seen in very few donors, while some public TCRs were found in many individuals. Most CMV-associated TCR beta chains appeared to be HLA-restricted in a later analysis, and the HLA associations seemed to be driven largely by CMV exposure. A later analysis associated 17,000 or so TCR beta sequences with specific HLA alleles at a false discovery rate of 0.05.

The CDR3 runs 11 residues from the cysteine to the phenylalanine. The entry retains the CDR3 DNA only, 33 bases that are in frame from base 1. V was cut back by 2 bases and J by 5 bases, leaving a gap of 3 bases between them. The germline V gene (reference sequence) supplies CDR1 SEHNR and CDR2 FQNEAQ. The library was generated by the immunoSEQ multiplex PCR assay. The multiplex PCR relied on a mix of 60 forward primers for TCR Vbeta segments and 13 reverse primers for TCR Jbeta segments. The CDR3 region of rearranged TCR beta genes was amplified from genomic DNA with a multiplex PCR assay. The amplified TCR beta libraries were sequenced on the Illumina HiSeq System as 87-base-pair reads. The study's processing was this. A later analysis counted approximately 84 million unique TCR beta chains across the 550 to 700 repertoires, and approximately 11 million of these chains were shared by at least two donors. Raw reads were error-corrected and collapsed into unique sequences by a nearest-neighbor algorithm in which closely related sequences were merged to remove PCR and sequencing errors. Alignment of CDR3 sequences to IMGT reference sequences was used to assign V, D and J gene segments. For a sequence to be retained, at least a six-nucleotide match to both a V gene segment and a J gene segment was required. A rearrangement was called productive if the CDR3 had no stop codons and remained in frame with V and J, and every other rearrangement was called non-productive. CDR3 was defined by IMGT convention, running from the second conserved V-encoded cysteine to the conserved J-encoded phenylalanine. The earlier analysis of a few hundred of the donors excluded any sequence lacking an unambiguous match to a single V gene segment. An earlier analysis of 450 to 650 of the donors called V segments functional above 56.7% productive rearrangements and segregating when the between-donor standard deviation exceeded 5%. A statistical classification framework was built for diagnosing cytomegalovirus status from the catalog of TCR beta chain sequences. A later analysis assigned V and J genes by comparing TCR nucleotide sequences with IMGT/GENE-DB human TR gene sequences. A later analysis assigned CDR3 sequences and most-parsimonious VDJ recombination scenarios with the TCRdist pipeline. In a later analysis, each TCR beta chain was defined by its CDR3 amino acid sequence together with its V-gene family, and reads without a unique V-gene family were excluded. To address suspected cross-contamination and a sequencing artifact, a later analysis removed 592 highly shared, low-generation-probability nucleotide sequences. A later analysis calculated a clonal expansion index for each public chain from normalized within-repertoire ranks of inferred template counts. In a later analysis, generation probabilities were computed using a VDJ recombination model fitted to out-of-frame rearrangements, and the results were checked against IGoR. In a later analysis, hypergeometric tests were used to score TCR-TCR, TCR-HLA and TCR-CMV co-occurrence, with a repertoire-size bias correction applied to TCR pairs. A later analysis estimated false discovery rates by permuting HLA or CMV assignments 20 times. In a later analysis, co-occurring TCRs were grouped using DBSCAN, with TCRdist sequence similarity added in when clustering inside HLA-allele-positive subsets. For co-occurrence clustering, repertoires with fewer than 30,000 or more than 120,000 public chains were excluded, along with four or five repertoires with anomalous nucleotide sharing. TCRdb mirrors the immuneACCESS table, restricted to in-frame sequences. Some clones are absent from its copies; in checked studies, under half trace to an unresolved V gene, and the reason for the others is unknown. V and J calls and clone size are copied from that table; D and trimming were computed from the DNA. This sample gives roughly 130,000 clones in total; 8.5% of them show up just once. The ten biggest clones cover approximately 5% of the sample.

As regards this clone: Its antigen is still unknown. Base qualities were left out, and no much larger clone turns up one base away.

The cohort consisted of more than 650 healthy bone marrow donors. All cohort members were sampled while nominally healthy, although unrecorded immune exposures were likely present. The donor was CMV seronegative and belonged to the group of over 350 seronegative cohort members. A peripheral blood sample was collected from each donor, and TCR beta sequencing was performed on peripheral blood mononuclear cells. Genomic DNA extraction from the blood cell samples was performed with the Qiagen DNeasy Blood Extraction Kit. The chain joins TRBV7-9 to TRBJ1-2; the D gene lacks a confident call. Input material: PBMCs. The sequence came from a middle-aged man in good health and CMV-seronegative. CDR3 reads: CASSLTYGYTF. The DNA is as follows: TGTGCCAGCAGCTTAACTTATGGCTACACCTTC.